The 24 T cell receptor beta chains listed next were all sequenced from one sample in a study of T cells expressing NK-cell markers. TCRdb re-called the 5' RACE reads; every CDR3 protein appears as one record, without DNA. The table lists 350,000 to 500,000 distinct CDR3 sequences. The material sequenced was blood T cells: a sorted CD56 or NKG2C T cell subset, CD4+ or CD8+ T cells, or bulk PBMC T cells (not recorded which). The receptor source for this set is a woman aged 18-70 years in good health.

This chain links TRBV7-2 with TRBJ2-1; the D call from TCRdb, TRBD1, cannot be confirmed without DNA. This CDR3 contains 15 residues. Germline V gene data show CDR1 as SGHTA and CDR2 as FQGNSA. The CDR3 region is CASSSYRGDYGEQFF.

V gene TRBV7-9 combines with J gene TRBJ2-6. CDR1 and CDR2 (germline): SEHNR, FQNEAQ (reference sequence). The CDR3 has 15 residues. CDR3: CASSLGDSGANVLTF.

This sequence joins TRBV12-3 or TRBV12-4 and TRBJ1-5. This CDR3 comprises 14 residues. CDR3 protein: CASSLNLGNQPQHF.

The gene calls are TRBV7-2 and TRBJ2-7; TCRdb names TRBD1, which stays unverified in the absence of DNA. Germline V gene sequence: CDR1 SGHTA, CDR2 FQGNSA. CDR3 size: 14 residues. CDR3 in amino acids: CASSGRQTTYEQYF.

This chain joins TRBV6-2 or TRBV6-3 and TRBJ1-1; TCRdb's D call, TRBD1, is unchecked because there is no DNA. This CDR3 region has 12 residues. The germline V gene has CDR1 MNHEY and CDR2 SVGEGT. CDR3 protein: CASDRGGTEAFF.

The chain is built from TRBV29-1 and TRBJ2-1. CDR3 size: 16 residues. In germline, CDR1 is SQVTM, CDR2 ANQGSEA. The CDR3 is CSVVAMSGGSYNEQFF.

The chain has TRBV5-5 and TRBJ1-1; with no DNA, the TCRdb D assignment of TRBD1 cannot be verified. The CDR3 sequence is 15 residues long. CDR1 and CDR2 from the germline V gene are SGHKS and YYEKEE (reference sequence). CDR3 residues: CASSAGDSLTTEAFF.

CDR3 loop: CASSFPTSSNEQFF. The V call is TRBV7-9, the J call TRBJ2-1; TCRdb selects TRBD2, and the lack of DNA leaves this call unchecked. The CDR3 length is 14 residues. Germline CDR1 and CDR2: SEHNR and FQNEAQ (reference sequence). The entire variable domain, with the rest obtained from reference TRBV7-9 and TRBJ2-1, is as follows: DTGVSQNPRHKITKRGQNVTFRCDPISEHNRLYWYRQTLGQGPEFLTYFQNEAQLEKSRLLSDRFSAERPKGSFSTLEIQRTEQGDSAMYLCASSFPTSSNEQFFGPGTRLTVL.

This chain joins TRBV4-3 and TRBJ2-5. CDR3 length equals 16 residues. Germline-derived CDR1 and CDR2 are LGHNA and YSLEER. The CDR3: CASSQDPWDSKETQYF.

J is TRBJ1-1 and V is TRBV20-1; TCRdb's assignment of TRBD1 cannot be checked, as there is no DNA. Germline V gene sequence: CDR1 DFQATT, CDR2 SNEGSKA (reference sequence). The CDR3 is 17 amino acids. The CDR3 region is CSARDPKTDRGNTEAFF.

This CDR3 reads CASSEPGQANYGYTF. The chain employs TRBV25-1 and TRBJ1-2; TCRdb gives TRBD1 as the D gene, but with no DNA this cannot be confirmed. The CDR3 is 15 residues long. Germline V gene sequence: CDR1 MGHDK, CDR2 SYGVNS.

The V and J genes are TRBV9 and TRBJ2-6; no DNA is available, so the TRBD2 call from TCRdb remains unchecked. CDR3 length: 16 amino acids. Germline CDR1 is SGDLS and CDR2 is YYNGEE. The CDR3 reads CASGTASFSGANVLTF.

The J gene is TRBJ1-3, the V gene TRBV28. CDR1 and CDR2 from the germline V gene are MDHEN and SYDVKM. This CDR3 is 14 amino acids long. CDR3 amino acids: CASSPSGRENTIYF.

The V call is TRBV5-1, the J call TRBJ2-1; as DNA is missing, the TRBD1 call by TCRdb cannot be tested. CDR3 length equals 13 residues. Germline V gives CDR1 SGHRS, CDR2 YFSETQ. CDR3 region: CASSLGDRNEQFF.

CDR3 sequence: CASSPGTSGGSRTTGELFF. This chain joins TRBV11-2 and TRBJ2-2; no DNA is available, so the TRBD2 call from TCRdb remains unchecked. The CDR3 runs 19 residues. Germline CDR1 is SGHAT and CDR2 is FQNNGV. Full variable domain (missing parts from reference TRBV11-2 and TRBJ2-2): EAGVAQSPRYKIIEKRQSVAFWCNPISGHATLYWYQQILGQGPKLLIQFQNNGVVDDSQLPKDRFSAERLKGVDSTLKIQPAKLEDSAVYLCASSPGTSGGSRTTGELFFGEGSRLTVL.

The gene calls are TRBV9 and TRBJ2-5; the D call from TCRdb, TRBD2, cannot be confirmed without DNA. The CDR3 is made up of 16 amino acids. Per germline, CDR1 SGDLS and CDR2 YYNGEE. CDR3 protein: CASSVNTGGGTETQYF. Complete variable domain (other parts from reference TRBV9 and TRBJ2-5): DSGVTQTPKHLITATGQRVTLRCSPRSGDLSVYWYQQSLDQGLQFLIQYYNGEERAKGNILERFSAQQFPDLHSELNLSSLELGDSALYFCASSVNTGGGTETQYFGPGTRLLVL.

The J gene is TRBJ1-3, the V gene TRBV7-9. Germline V gives CDR1 SEHNR, CDR2 FQNEAQ (reference sequence). This CDR3 comprises 17 residues. The CDR3 loop is CASSLGYRPNSGNTIYF. Combining the CDR3 with reference TRBV7-9 and TRBJ1-3 gives the whole variable domain DTGVSQNPRHKITKRGQNVTFRCDPISEHNRLYWYRQTLGQGPEFLTYFQNEAQLEKSRLLSDRFSAERPKGSFSTLEIQRTEQGDSAMYLCASSLGYRPNSGNTIYFGEGSWLTVV.

The gene calls are TRBV7-6 and TRBJ2-3; TCRdb designates TRBD2, a call that cannot be tested without DNA. Germline assignment: CDR1 SGHVS and CDR2 FNYEAQ. The CDR3 is 17 residues long. The CDR3: CASSLPASGGITDTQYF.

V is TRBV28 and J is TRBJ1-4; TCRdb lists TRBD1, though no DNA is available to test this call. CDR1 and CDR2 from the germline V gene are MDHEN and SYDVKM. The CDR3 is 13 residues long. CDR3 residues: CASSRDRVGKLFF.

This chain uses TRBV5-1 with TRBJ1-2; TCRdb indicates TRBD1, and absent DNA this call remains unverified. The CDR3 runs 12 residues. CDR1 and CDR2 (germline): SGHRS, YFSETQ. This CDR3 reads CASSGQASGYTF.

The chain employs TRBV3-1 and TRBJ2-5; TCRdb designates TRBD1, a call that cannot be tested without DNA. This CDR3 spans 16 amino acids. Germline V gene data show CDR1 as LGHDT and CDR2 as YNNKEL (reference sequence). The CDR3 protein is CASSQGGVLGEETQYF.

The J gene is TRBJ2-7, the V gene TRBV11-3; TCRdb outputs TRBD1, but without DNA this stays unchecked. The CDR3 is 11 amino acids. Looked up from germline, CDR1 is SGHNT and CDR2 is YENEEA. This chain's CDR3 is CASSSGDEQYF.

The rearrangement joins TRBV7-9 to TRBJ1-1; TCRdb gives TRBD1 as the D gene, but with no DNA this cannot be confirmed. CDR1 and CDR2 (germline): SEHNR, FQNEAQ (reference sequence). The CDR3 extends over 13 amino acids. CDR3 sequence reads: CASSRQSNTEAFF.

The rearrangement joins TRBV5-4 to TRBJ1-2; TCRdb reports TRBD1, a call that lacks DNA to check it against. CDR1 is SGHNT, CDR2 YYREEE, per germline (reference sequence). This CDR3 is built from 14 residues. CDR3 loop: CASRRDSSNYGYTF.